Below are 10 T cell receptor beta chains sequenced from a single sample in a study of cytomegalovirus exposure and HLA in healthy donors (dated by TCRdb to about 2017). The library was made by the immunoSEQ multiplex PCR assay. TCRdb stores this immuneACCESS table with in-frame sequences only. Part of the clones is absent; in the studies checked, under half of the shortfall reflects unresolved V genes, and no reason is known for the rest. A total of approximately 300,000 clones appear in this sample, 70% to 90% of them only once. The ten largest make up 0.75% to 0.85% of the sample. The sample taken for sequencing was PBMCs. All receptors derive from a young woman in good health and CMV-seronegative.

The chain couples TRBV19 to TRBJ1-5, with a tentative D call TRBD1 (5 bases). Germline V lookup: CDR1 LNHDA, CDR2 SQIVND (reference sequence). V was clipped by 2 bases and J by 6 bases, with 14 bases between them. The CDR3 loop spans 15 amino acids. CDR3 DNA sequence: TGTGCCAGTAGTATATCGGGGGAAGATTTTCAGCCCCAGCATTTT. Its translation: CASSISGEDFQPQHF.

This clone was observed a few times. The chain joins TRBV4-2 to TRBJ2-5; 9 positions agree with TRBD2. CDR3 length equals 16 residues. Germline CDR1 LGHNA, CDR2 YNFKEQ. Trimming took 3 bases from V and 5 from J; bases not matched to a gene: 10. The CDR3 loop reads CASSQKPGLAEETQYF. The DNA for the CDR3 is TGTGCCAGCAGCCAGAAACCGGGACTAGCTGAGGAGACCCAGTACTTC.

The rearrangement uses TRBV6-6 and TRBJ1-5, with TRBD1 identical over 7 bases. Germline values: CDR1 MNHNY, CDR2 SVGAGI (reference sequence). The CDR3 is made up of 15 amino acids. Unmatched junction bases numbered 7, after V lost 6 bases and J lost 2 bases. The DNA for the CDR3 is TGTGCCAGCAGCGTTCAGGGGGACGGCAATCAGCCCCAGCATTTT. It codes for CASSVQGDGNQPQHF.

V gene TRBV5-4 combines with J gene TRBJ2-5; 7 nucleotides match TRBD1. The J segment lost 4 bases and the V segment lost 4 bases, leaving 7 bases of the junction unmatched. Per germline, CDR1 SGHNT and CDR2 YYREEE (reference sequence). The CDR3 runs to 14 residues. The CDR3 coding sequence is TGTGCCAGCAGCAGTCGGACAGGAGGAGAGACCCAGTACTTC. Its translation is CASSSRTGGETQYF.

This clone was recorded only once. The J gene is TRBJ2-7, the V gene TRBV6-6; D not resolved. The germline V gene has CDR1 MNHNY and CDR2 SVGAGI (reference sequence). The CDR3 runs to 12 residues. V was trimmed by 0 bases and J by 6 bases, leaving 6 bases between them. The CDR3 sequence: CASSYSRREQYF. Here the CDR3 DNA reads TGTGCCAGCAGTTACTCTCGTCGCGAGCAGTACTTC.

CDR3 in DNA: TGCAGCGTTGACACAGGGGGGAGCAATCAGCCCCAGCATTTT. Translating gives CSVDTGGSNQPQHF. The chain joins TRBV29-1 to TRBJ1-5; 8 positions agree with TRBD1. From germline, CDR1 is SQVTM and CDR2 ANQGSEA. The length of the CDR3 is 14 residues. Unmatched junction bases numbered 2, after V lost 3 bases and J lost 1 base.

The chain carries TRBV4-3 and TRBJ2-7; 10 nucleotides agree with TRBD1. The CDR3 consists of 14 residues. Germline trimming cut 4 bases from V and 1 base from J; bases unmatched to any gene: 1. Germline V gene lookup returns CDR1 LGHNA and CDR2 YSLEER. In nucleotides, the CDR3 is TGCGCCAGCAGCCCGGGACAGGGGTCCTACGAGCAGTACTTC. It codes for CASSPGQGSYEQYF.

CDR3 sequence reads: CASSFAGKNGYTF. The CDR3 DNA is TGTGCCAGCAGCTTCGCAGGAAAAAATGGCTACACCTTC. The rearrangement uses TRBV11-1 and TRBJ1-2; D gene uncertain. Germline V CDR1 and CDR2: SGHAT, FQDESV (reference sequence). CDR3 length: 13 residues. V lost 3 bases, J lost 6 bases, and 11 bases lay in between.

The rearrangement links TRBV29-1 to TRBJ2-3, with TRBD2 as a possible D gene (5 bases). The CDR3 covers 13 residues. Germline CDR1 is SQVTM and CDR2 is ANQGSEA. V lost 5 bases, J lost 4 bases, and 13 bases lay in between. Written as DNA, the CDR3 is TGCAGCGTTCTACGTGGAGGCGCAGATACGCAGTATTTT. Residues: CSVLRGGADTQYF.

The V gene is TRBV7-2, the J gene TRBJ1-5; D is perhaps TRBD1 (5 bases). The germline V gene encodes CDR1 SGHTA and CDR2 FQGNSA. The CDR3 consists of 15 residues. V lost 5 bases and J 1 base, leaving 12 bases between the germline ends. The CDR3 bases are TGTGCCAGCAGCCCGACAGTCCTAAGCAATCAGCCCCAGCATTTT. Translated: CASSPTVLSNQPQHF. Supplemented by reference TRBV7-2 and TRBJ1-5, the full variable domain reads GAGVSQSPSNKVTEKGKDVELRCDPISGHTALYWYRQSLGQGLEFLIYFQGNSAPDKSGLPSDRFSAERTGGSVSTLTIQRTQQEDSAVYLCASSPTVLSNQPQHFGDGTRLSIL.